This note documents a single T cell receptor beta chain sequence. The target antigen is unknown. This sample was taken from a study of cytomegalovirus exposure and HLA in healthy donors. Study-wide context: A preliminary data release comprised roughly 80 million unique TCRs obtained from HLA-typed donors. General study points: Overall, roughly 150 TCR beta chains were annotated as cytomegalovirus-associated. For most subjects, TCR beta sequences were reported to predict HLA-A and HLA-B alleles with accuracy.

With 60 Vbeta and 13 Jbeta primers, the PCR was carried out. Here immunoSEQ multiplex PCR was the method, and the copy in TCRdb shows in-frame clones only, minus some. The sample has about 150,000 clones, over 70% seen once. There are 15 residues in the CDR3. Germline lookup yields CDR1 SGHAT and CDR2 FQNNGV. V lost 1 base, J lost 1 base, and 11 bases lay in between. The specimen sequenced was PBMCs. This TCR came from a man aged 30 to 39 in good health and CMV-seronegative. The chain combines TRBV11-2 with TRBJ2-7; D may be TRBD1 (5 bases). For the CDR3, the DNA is TGTGCCAGCAGCTTAGGGTCAGGGATTTCCTACGAGCAGTACTTC. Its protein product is CASSLGSGISYEQYF.